A single T cell receptor (beta chain) is shown here with its context. Its antigen remains unidentified. The sample originates from a study of shared clonotypes between healthy human individuals. General study findings and limits: Specimens sampled were limited to blood, with tissue repertoires likely differing.

The germline CDR1 and CDR2 sequences are MNHEY and SVGAGI. V dropped 6 bases and J dropped 4 bases, with 12 bases sitting between them. The CDR3 is 14 residues long. Assay used: immunoSEQ multiplex PCR; TCRdb lists only in-frame clones, some missing. This table holds some 2,400,000 clones, approximately 95% found once. The TCR comes from a man between 18 and 29 years old in good health. This chain links TRBV6-5 with TRBJ2-2, with D possibly being TRBD1 (6 bases). The sequencing sample was made of naive CD4+ T cells sorted from blood. Regarding subset: CD45RA+ positively selected. The CDR3 here is CASSRTASTGELFF. As DNA, the CDR3 is TGTGCCAGCAGCCGGACAGCGTCCACCGGGGAGCTGTTTTTT.